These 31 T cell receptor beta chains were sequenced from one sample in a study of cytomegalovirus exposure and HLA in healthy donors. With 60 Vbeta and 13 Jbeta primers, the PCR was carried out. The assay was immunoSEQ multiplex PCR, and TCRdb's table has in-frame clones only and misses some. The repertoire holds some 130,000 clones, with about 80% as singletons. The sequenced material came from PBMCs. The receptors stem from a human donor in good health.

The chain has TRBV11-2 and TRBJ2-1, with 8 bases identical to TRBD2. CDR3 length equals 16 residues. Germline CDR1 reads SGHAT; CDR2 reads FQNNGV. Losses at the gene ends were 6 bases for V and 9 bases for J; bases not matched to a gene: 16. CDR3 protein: CASSPYSGDVFGEQFF. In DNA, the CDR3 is TGTGCCAGCAGTCCCTATAGCGGGGATGTTTTTGGTGAGCAGTTCTTC.

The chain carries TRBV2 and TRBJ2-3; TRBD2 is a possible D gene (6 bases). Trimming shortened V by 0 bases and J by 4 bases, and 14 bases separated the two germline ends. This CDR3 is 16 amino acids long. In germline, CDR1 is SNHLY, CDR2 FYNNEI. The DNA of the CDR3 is TGTGCCAGCAGTGAAGCCGGGACTCCCCCAGCAGATACGCAGTATTTT. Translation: CASSEAGTPPADTQYF.

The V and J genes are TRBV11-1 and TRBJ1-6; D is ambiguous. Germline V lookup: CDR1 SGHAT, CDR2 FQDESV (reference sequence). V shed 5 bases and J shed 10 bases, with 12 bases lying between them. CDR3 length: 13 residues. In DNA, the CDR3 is TGTGCCAGCAGCCAAACCGGAGGATCACCCCTCCACTTT. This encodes CASSQTGGSPLHF.

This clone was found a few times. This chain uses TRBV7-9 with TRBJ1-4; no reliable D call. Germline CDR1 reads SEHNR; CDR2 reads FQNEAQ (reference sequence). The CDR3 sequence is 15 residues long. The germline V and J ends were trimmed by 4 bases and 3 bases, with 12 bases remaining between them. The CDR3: CASSSDGMANEKLFF. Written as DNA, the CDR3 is TGTGCCAGCAGCTCGGACGGGATGGCTAATGAAAAACTGTTTTTT.

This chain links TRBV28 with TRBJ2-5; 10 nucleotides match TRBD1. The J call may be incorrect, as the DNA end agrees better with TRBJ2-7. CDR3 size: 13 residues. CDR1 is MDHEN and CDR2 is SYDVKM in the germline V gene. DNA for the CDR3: TGTGCCAGTCGGGGGACAGGGGTCTACGAGCAGTACTTC. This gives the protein CASRGTGVYEQYF.

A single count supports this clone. The CDR3 DNA follows: TGTGCCAGTAGTATCCCCATTCCAGGGAGGGCCAATCAGCCCCAGCATTTT. Protein sequence: CASSIPIPGRANQPQHF. V usage is TRBV19 and J usage is TRBJ1-5; maybe TRBD1 (5 bases). The germline gives CDR1 LNHDA, CDR2 SQIVND (reference sequence). With 3 bases removed from V and 3 bases from J, the gap between germline ends came to 18 bases. The CDR3 is 17 residues long.

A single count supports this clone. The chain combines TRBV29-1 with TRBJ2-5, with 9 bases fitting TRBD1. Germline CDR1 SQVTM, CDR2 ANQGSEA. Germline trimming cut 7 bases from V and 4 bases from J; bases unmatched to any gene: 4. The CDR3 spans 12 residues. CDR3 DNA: TGCAGCGAGGGACAGGGAGGAGAGACCCAGTACTTC. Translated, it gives CSEGQGGETQYF.

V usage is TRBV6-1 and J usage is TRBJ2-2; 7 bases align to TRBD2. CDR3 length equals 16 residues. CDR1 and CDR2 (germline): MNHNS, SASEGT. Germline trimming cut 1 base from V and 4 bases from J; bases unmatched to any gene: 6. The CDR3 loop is CASSEEVAGPTGELFF. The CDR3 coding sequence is TGTGCCAGCAGTGAAGAGGTAGCGGGCCCCACCGGGGAGCTGTTTTTT.

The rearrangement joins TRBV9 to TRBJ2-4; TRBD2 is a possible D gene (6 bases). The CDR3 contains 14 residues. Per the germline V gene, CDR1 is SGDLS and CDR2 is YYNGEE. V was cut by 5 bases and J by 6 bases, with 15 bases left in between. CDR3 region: CASSSGGNGNIQYF. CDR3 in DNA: TGTGCCAGCAGTTCCGGGGGAAACGGAAACATTCAGTACTTC. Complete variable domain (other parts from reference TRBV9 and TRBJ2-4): DSGVTQTPKHLITATGQRVTLRCSPRSGDLSVYWYQQSLDQGLQFLIQYYNGEERAKGNILERFSAQQFPDLHSELNLSSLELGDSALYFCASSSGGNGNIQYFGAGTRLSVL.

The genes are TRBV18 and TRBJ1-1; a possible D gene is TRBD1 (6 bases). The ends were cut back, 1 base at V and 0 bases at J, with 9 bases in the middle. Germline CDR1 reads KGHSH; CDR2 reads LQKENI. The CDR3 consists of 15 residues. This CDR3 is CASSPQGTLNTEAFF. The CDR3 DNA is TGTGCCAGCTCACCACAAGGGACACTGAACACTGAAGCTTTCTTT. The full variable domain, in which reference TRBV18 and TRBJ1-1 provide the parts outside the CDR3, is NAGVMQNPRHLVRRRGQEARLRCSPMKGHSHVYWYRQLPEEGLKFMVYLQKENIIDESGMPKERFSAEFPKEGPSILRIQQVVRGDSAAYFCASSPQGTLNTEAFFGQGTRLTVV.

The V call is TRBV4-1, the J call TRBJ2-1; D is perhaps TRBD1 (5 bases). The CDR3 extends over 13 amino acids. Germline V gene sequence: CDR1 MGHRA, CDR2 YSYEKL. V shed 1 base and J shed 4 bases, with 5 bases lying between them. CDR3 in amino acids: CASSQGQYNEQFF. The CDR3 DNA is TGCGCCAGCAGCCAAGGACAGTACAATGAGCAGTTCTTC.

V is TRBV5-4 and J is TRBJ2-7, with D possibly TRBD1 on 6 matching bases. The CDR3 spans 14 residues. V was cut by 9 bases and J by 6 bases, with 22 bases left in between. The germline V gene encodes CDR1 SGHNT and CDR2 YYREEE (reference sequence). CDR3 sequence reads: CATWGQGDYGEQYF. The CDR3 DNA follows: TGTGCCACCTGGGGGCAGGGTGACTACGGCGAGCAGTACTTC.

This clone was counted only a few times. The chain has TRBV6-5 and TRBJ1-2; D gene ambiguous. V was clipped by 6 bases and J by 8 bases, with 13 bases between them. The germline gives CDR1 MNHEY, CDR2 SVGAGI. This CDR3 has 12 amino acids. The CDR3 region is CASRDWSGGYTF. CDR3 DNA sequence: TGTGCCAGCAGGGACTGGAGTGGGGGCTACACCTTC.

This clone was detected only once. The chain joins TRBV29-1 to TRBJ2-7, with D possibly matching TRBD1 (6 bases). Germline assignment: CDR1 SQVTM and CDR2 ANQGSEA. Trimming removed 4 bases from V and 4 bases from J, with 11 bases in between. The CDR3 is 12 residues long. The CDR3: CSVGSRGYEQYF. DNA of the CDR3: TGCAGCGTTGGGTCCAGGGGATACGAGCAGTACTTC.

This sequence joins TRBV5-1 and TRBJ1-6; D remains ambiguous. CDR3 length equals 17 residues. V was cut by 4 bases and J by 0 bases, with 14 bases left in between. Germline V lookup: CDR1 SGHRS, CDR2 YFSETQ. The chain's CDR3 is CASSRRGTSSYNSPLHF. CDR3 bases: TGCGCCAGCAGCCGCCGGGGAACGAGCTCCTATAATTCACCCCTCCACTTT.

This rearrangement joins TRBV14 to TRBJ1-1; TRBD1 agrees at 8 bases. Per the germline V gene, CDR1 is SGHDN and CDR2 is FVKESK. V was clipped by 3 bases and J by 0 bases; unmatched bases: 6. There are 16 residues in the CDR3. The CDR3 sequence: CASSHTGTGMNTEAFF. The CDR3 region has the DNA TGTGCCAGCAGCCACACCGGGACAGGCATGAACACTGAAGCTTTCTTT.

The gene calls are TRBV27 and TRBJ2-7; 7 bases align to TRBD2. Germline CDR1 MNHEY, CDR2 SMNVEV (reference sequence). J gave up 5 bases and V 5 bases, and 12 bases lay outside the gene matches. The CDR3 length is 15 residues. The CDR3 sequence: CASSQRVTSPNEQYF. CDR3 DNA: TGTGCCAGCAGTCAGAGGGTGACTAGCCCCAACGAGCAGTACTTC.

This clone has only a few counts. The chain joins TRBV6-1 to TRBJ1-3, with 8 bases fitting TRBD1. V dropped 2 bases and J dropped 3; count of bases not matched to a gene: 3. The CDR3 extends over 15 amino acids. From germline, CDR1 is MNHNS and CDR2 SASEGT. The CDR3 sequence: CASSETGGNGNTIYF. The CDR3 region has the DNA TGTGCCAGCAGTGAAACAGGGGGAAATGGAAACACCATATATTTT.

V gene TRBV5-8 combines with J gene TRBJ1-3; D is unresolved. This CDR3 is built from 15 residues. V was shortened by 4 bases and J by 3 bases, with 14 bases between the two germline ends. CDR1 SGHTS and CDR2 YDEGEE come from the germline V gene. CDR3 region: CASSPGLFSGNTIYF. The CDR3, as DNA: TGTGCCAGCAGCCCAGGACTGTTCAGTGGAAACACCATATATTTT. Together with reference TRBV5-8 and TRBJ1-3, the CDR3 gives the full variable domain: EAGVTQSPTHLIKTRGQQATLRCSPISGHTSVYWYQQALGLGLQFLLWYDEGEERNRGNFPPRFSGRQFPNYSSELNVNALELEDSALYLCASSPGLFSGNTIYFGEGSWLTVV.

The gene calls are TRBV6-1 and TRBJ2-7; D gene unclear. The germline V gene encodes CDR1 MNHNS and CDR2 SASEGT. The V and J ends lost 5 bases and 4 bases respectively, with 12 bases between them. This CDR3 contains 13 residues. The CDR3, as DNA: TGTGCCAGCAGTCCCCCCGTCTCTTACGAGCAGTACTTC. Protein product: CASSPPVSYEQYF.

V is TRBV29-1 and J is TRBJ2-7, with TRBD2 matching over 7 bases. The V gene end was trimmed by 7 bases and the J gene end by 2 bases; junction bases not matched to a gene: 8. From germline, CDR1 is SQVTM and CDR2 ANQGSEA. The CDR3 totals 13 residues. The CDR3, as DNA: TGCAGCGCCGAGAGCGGGGACCCCTACGAGCAGTACTTC. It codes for CSAESGDPYEQYF.

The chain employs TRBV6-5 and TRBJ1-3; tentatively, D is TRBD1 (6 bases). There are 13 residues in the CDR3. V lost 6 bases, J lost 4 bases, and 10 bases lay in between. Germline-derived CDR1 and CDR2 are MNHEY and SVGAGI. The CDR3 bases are TGTGCCAGCAGATCCGGACAGGGAAACACCATATATTTT. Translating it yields CASRSGQGNTIYF.

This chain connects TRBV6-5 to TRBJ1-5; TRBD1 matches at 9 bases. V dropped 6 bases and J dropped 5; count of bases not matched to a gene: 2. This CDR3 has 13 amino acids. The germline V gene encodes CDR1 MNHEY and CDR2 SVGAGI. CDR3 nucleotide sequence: TGTGCCAGCAGCCGGACAGGGGATCAGCCCCAGCATTTT. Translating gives CASSRTGDQPQHF.

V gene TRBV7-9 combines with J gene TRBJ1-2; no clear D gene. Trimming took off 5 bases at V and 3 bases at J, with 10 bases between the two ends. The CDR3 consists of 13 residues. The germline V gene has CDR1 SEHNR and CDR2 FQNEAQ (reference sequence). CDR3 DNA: TGTGCCAGCAGCCCGCGGGAGCACTATGGCTACACCTTC. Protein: CASSPREHYGYTF.

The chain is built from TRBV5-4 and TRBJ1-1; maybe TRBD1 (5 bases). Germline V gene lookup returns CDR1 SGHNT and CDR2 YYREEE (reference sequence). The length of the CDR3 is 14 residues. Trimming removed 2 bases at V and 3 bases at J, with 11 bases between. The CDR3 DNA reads TGTGCCAGCAGCTTCGGGGGGGAATACACTGAAGCTTTCTTT. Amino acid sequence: CASSFGGEYTEAFF.

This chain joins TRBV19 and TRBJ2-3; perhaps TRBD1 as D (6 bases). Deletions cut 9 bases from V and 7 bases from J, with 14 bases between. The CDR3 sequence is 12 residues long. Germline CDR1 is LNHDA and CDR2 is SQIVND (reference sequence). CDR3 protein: CASSDRSHTQYF. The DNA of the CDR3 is TGTGCCAGCTCGGACAGATCCCATACGCAGTATTTT.

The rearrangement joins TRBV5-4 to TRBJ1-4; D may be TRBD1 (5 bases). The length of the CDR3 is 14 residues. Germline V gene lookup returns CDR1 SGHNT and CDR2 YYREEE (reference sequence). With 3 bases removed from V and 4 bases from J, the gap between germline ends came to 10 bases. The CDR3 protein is CASSSTVNNEKLFF. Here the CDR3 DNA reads TGTGCCAGCAGCTCGACAGTTAATAATGAAAAACTGTTTTTT.

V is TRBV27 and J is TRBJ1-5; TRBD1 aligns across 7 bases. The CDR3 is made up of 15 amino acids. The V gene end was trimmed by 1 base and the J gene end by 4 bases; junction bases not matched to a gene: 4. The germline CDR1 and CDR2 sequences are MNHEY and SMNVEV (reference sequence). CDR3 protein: CASSLYRGRNQPQHF. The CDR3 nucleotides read TGTGCCAGCAGTTTATACAGGGGTCGAAATCAGCCCCAGCATTTT.

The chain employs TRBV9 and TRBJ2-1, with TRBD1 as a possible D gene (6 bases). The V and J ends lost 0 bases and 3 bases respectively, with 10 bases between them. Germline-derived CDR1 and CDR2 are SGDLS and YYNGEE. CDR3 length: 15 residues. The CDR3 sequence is CASSVGKGDYNEQFF. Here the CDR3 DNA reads TGTGCCAGCAGCGTAGGGAAGGGGGACTACAATGAGCAGTTCTTC.

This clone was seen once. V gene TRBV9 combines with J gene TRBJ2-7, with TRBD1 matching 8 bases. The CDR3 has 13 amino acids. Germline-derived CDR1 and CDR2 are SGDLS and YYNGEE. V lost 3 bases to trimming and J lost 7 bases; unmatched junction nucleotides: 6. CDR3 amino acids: CASSDRGTGEQYF. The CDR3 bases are TGTGCCAGCAGCGACAGGGGGACCGGGGAGCAGTACTTC.

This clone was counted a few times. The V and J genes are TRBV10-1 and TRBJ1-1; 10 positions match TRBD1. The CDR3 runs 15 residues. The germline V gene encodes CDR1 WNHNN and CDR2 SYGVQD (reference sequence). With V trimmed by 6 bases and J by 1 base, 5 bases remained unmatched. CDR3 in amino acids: CASSEGQGQNTEAFF. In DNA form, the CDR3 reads TGCGCCAGCAGCGAGGGACAGGGGCAGAACACTGAAGCTTTCTTT.